Each of the 9 T cell receptor beta chains below was sequenced from the same sample in a study of T-cell reconstitution after alpha-beta-depleted transplantation in children. Preparing the TCRbeta library involved the use of unique molecular identifiers. TCRdb re-derived calls from the PCR reads in MiXCR, one entry per CDR3 protein. Of a few hundred thousand distinct CDR3 sequences listed, about a quarter were seen once; the top ten hold 2.6%. Source: PBMCs, taken before TCRalphabeta/CD19-depleted stem cell transplant. The source is a girl aged 2-10 years with Fanconi anemia, due to receive a stem cell transplant.

The table lists this clonotype with many counts. The V and J genes are TRBV28 and TRBJ1-1; 8 bases map to TRBD1. Trimming cost V 5 bases and J 5 bases; bases outside gene matches: 13. CDR1 MDHEN and CDR2 SYDVKM come from the germline V gene. The CDR3 is made up of 16 amino acids. This CDR3 is CASSPAGAQGGTEAFF. The CDR3 bases are TGTGCCAGCAGTCCCGCAGGGGCACAGGGGGGAACTGAAGCTTTCTTT.

This clonotype was counted ten times or more. This rearrangement joins TRBV20-1 to TRBJ2-2, with 9 bases that match TRBD2. CDR1 is DFQATT and CDR2 is SNEGSKA in the germline V gene (reference sequence). The J segment lost 3 bases and the V segment lost 0 bases, leaving 14 bases of the junction unmatched. CDR3 size: 19 residues. CDR3 DNA sequence: TGCAGTGCTAGAGATTGGCTAAGACTAGCGGAAAGGGACACCGGGGAGCTGTTTTTT. This gives the protein CSARDWLRLAERDTGELFF.

This chain links TRBV20-1 with TRBJ2-7, with 10 positions matching TRBD2. Germline V gene lookup returns CDR1 DFQATT and CDR2 SNEGSKA (reference sequence). Trimming at V came to 6 bases and at J to 4 bases, leaving 6 bases not matched to a gene. The CDR3 sequence is 13 residues long. CDR3 in DNA: TGCAGTGCCTCAGCGGGAGGGGGTTACGAGCAGTACTTC. The encoded protein is CSASAGGGYEQYF.

The rearrangement uses TRBV18 and TRBJ1-2; 7 nucleotides agree with TRBD1. The ends lost 9 bases at V and 3 bases at J; junction bases unmatched: 13. Per the germline V gene, CDR1 is KGHSH and CDR2 is LQKENI. The CDR3 consists of 15 residues. The CDR3 sequence: CASSPGQAGDYGYTF. CDR3 in DNA: TGTGCCAGTAGCCCCGGACAGGCCGGGGACTATGGCTACACCTTC.

Many counts were recorded for this clonotype. The chain is built from TRBV29-1 and TRBJ2-3; D remains unclear. The ends were cut back, 3 bases at V and 2 bases at J, with 9 bases in the middle. There are 13 residues in the CDR3. Germline CDR1 SQVTM, CDR2 ANQGSEA. The CDR3 DNA follows: TGCAGCGTTGAGCGGAGTTCCACAGATACGCAGTATTTT. Its translation is CSVERSSTDTQYF.

This clonotype was seen a few times. This rearrangement joins TRBV20-1 to TRBJ2-7; 9 bases agree with TRBD2. The CDR3 spans 18 residues. V trimming: 3 bases; J trimming: 3 bases; junction bases outside the gene matches: 18. Germline assignment: CDR1 DFQATT and CDR2 SNEGSKA (reference sequence). CDR3 bases: TGCAGTGCTAGGACCCTTCTCGGAGCTAGCGGGGATAGCTACGAGCAGTACTTC. This translates into CSARTLLGASGDSYEQYF.

This clonotype has ten or more counts. The V gene is TRBV5-1, the J gene TRBJ2-7; D is ambiguous. Germline CDR1 is SGHRS and CDR2 is YFSETQ. The CDR3 spans 14 residues. V gave up 0 bases and J gave up 2 bases, with 9 bases separating them. In DNA form, the CDR3 reads TGCGCCAGCAGCTTGGGCTCAGCACCCTACGAGCAGTACTTC. This encodes CASSLGSAPYEQYF.

CDR3 sequence (DNA): TGCGCCAGCAACACGAGGGCGGGGGCCGCGAACACCGGGGAGCTGTTTTTT. This gives the protein CASNTRAGAANTGELFF. The chain recombines TRBV5-1 with TRBJ2-2, with a possible D match to TRBD2 (7 bases). From germline, CDR1 is SGHRS and CDR2 YFSETQ. The CDR3 sequence is 17 residues long. With 6 bases removed from V and 0 bases from J, the gap between germline ends came to 18 bases.

This sequence joins TRBV20-1 and TRBJ2-1; TRBD2 matches at 9 bases. CDR1 DFQATT and CDR2 SNEGSKA come from the germline V gene (reference sequence). V was pared by 3 bases and J by 5 bases, with 8 bases of the junction left unmatched. The CDR3 loop spans 15 amino acids. The CDR3 sequence is CSASGGTSLDNEQFF. In DNA, the CDR3 is TGCAGTGCTAGCGGTGGGACTAGCCTCGACAATGAGCAGTTCTTC.